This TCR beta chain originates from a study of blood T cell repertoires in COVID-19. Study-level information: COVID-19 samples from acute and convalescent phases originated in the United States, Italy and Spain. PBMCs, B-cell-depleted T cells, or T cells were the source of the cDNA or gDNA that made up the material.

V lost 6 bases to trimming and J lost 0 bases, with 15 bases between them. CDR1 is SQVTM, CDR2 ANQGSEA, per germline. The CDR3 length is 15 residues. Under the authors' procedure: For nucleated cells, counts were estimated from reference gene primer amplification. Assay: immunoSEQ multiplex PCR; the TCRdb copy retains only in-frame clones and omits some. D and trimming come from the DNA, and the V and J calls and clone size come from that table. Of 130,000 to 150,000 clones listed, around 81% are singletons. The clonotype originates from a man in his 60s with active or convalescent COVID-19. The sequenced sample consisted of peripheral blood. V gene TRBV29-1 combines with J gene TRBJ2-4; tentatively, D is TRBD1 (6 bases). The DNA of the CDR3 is TGCAGCGTGACCGGGACATTAATAGCCAAAAACATTCAGTACTTC. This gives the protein CSVTGTLIAKNIQYF.